Each of the 24 T cell receptor beta chains below was sequenced from the same sample in a study of T cells in Graves' hyperthyroidism and ophthalmopathy. Researchers amplified the TCR beta CDR3 regions from RNA transcripts. HTBI primers were employed in a first-round RT-PCR of the TCR CDR3. MiXCR, run by TCRdb on the multiplex PCR reads, gives a single entry per CDR3 protein. The sample has about half a million distinct CDR3 sequences; roughly 20% are singletons. Sequencing was done on a sample of blood. Receptor source: a man in his late teens or twenties with Graves' hyperthyroidism.

The genes are TRBV6-5 and TRBJ2-2; 10 bases line up with TRBD2. With 2 bases clipped from V and 7 bases from J, the junction kept 7 bases outside the gene matches. From germline, CDR1 is MNHEY and CDR2 SVGAGI. The CDR3 contains 16 residues. CDR3 amino acids: CASSYSGGASSGELFF. DNA for the CDR3: TGTGCCAGCAGTTACAGCGGGGGGGCAAGTAGCGGGGAGCTGTTTTTT.

The V and J genes are TRBV5-1 and TRBJ2-4; TRBD2 aligns across 9 bases. Germline loops: CDR1 SGHRS, CDR2 YFSETQ. CDR3 length equals 14 residues. After removal of 3 bases from V and 8 bases from J, the junction contained 6 bases not matched to a gene. As DNA, the CDR3 is TGCGCCAGCAGCTCCGGACTAGCGAAGGACATTCAGTACTTC. Translating it yields CASSSGLAKDIQYF.

Turning to this clonotype: The germline gene is not matched at one end of the junction; a read error may be the cause. The J gene is TRBJ1-2, the V gene TRBV6-5; 9 nucleotides agree with TRBD1. CDR3 length equals 15 residues. In germline, CDR1 is MNHEY, CDR2 SVGAGI. The CDR3 here is CAISYNPQGATGYTF. CDR3 bases: TGTGCCATCAGTTACAACCCACAGGGGGCCACTGGCTACACCTTC.

In this sample, this clonotype turned up many times. The chain combines TRBV28 with TRBJ1-2; 8 bases match TRBD1. From germline, CDR1 is MDHEN and CDR2 SYDVKM. Trimming cost V 7 bases and J 3 bases; bases outside gene matches: 7. The CDR3 totals 14 residues. The CDR3 region has the DNA TGTGCCAGCACCCTTCCAGGGGGCTACTATGGCTACACCTTC. Protein sequence: CASTLPGGYYGYTF.

The genes are TRBV6-2 or TRBV6-3 and TRBJ1-1; the D gene is possibly TRBD1 (6 bases). With 5 bases removed from V and 2 bases from J, the gap between germline ends came to 12 bases. This CDR3 contains 14 residues. Germline CDR1 MNHEY, CDR2 SVGEGT. The CDR3 protein is CASSDPTGNTEAFF. The CDR3 coding sequence is TGTGCCAGCAGTGACCCGACAGGAAACACTGAAGCTTTCTTT.

Many counts were recorded for this clonotype. The chain employs TRBV27 and TRBJ1-2; D gene ambiguous. The V end was cut by 4 bases, the J end by 8 bases, with 17 bases between. This CDR3 contains 14 residues. Per germline, CDR1 MNHEY and CDR2 SMNVEV (reference sequence). The CDR3 here is CASSSGVGFWGYTF. The CDR3, as DNA: TGTGCCAGCAGTTCCGGAGTGGGCTTCTGGGGCTACACCTTC.

This clonotype was detected a few times. A read error may produce the germline difference seen at one junction end. V is TRBV12-3 or TRBV12-4 and J is TRBJ2-7; 8 bases fit TRBD2. This CDR3 comprises 14 residues. The CDR3, as DNA: TGTGCCAGCAGTGTAGCGGGGTTGTCCTACGAGCAGTACTTC. This translates into CASSVAGLSYEQYF.

The rearrangement links TRBV6-5 to TRBJ1-2; weak D call: TRBD1 (6 bases). The CDR3 totals 15 residues. CDR1 MNHEY and CDR2 SVGAGI come from the germline V gene. The V gene lost 0 bases and the J gene lost 4 bases, with 12 bases spanning the gap. CDR3 bases: TGTGCCAGCAGTTACTCGAGGGTAGGGGGCTATGGCTACACCTTC. This encodes CASSYSRVGGYGYTF.

This clonotype was seen just once. The rearrangement joins TRBV12-3 or TRBV12-4 to TRBJ1-2; D remains ambiguous. The CDR3 has 12 amino acids. Trimming removed 2 bases at V and 10 bases at J, with 11 bases between. The CDR3 bases are TGTGCCAGCAGTTTAAGTCAGTCCGCCTACACCTTC. Translated, it gives CASSLSQSAYTF.

This clonotype came up many times. The J gene is TRBJ2-7, the V gene TRBV20-1; 9 bases are a match to TRBD1. The germline CDR1 and CDR2 sequences are DFQATT and SNEGSKA (reference sequence). CDR3 length: 16 amino acids. The trim removed 0 bases at V and 3 bases at J, leaving 9 bases unmatched. The CDR3 region is CSARDYRGRRGYEQYF. CDR3 bases: TGCAGTGCTAGAGATTACAGGGGGCGCAGAGGCTACGAGCAGTACTTC.

The chain links TRBV29-1 to TRBJ2-7, with unresolved D. Germline values: CDR1 SQVTM, CDR2 ANQGSEA. This CDR3 spans 12 amino acids. The V end was cut by 6 bases, the J end by 7 bases, with 16 bases between. The CDR3 region is CSVLLLGTEQYF. The CDR3 nucleotides are TGCAGCGTCCTACTGTTGGGTACGGAGCAGTACTTC.

This sequence joins TRBV12-3 or TRBV12-4 and TRBJ1-5; D ambiguous. This CDR3 comprises 16 residues. V was shortened by 8 bases and J by 2 bases, with 19 bases between the two germline ends. This CDR3 reads CASQKSENWGNQPQHF. The CDR3, as DNA: TGTGCCAGCCAAAAATCGGAGAATTGGGGCAATCAGCCCCAGCATTTT.

This chain joins TRBV6-2 or TRBV6-3 and TRBJ2-7, with 8 bases lining up with TRBD2. The trim removed 5 bases at V and 4 bases at J, leaving 7 bases unmatched. The germline CDR1 and CDR2 sequences are MNHEY and SVGEGT. CDR3 length equals 14 residues. The CDR3 loop reads CASSPGLGPYEQYF. CDR3 bases: TGTGCCAGCAGTCCGGGACTAGGGCCTTACGAGCAGTACTTC.

This clonotype was recorded many times. CDR3 residues: CASSFLPGTRNTEAFF. CDR3 DNA: TGTGCCAGCAGTTTCCTACCCGGGACACGAAACACTGAAGCTTTCTTT. V is TRBV6-5 and J is TRBJ1-1; a possible D gene is TRBD1 (6 bases). The CDR3 covers 16 residues. V lost 4 bases, J lost 2 bases, and 17 bases lay in between. The germline CDR1 and CDR2 sequences are MNHEY and SVGAGI.

The chain uses TRBV5-8 and TRBJ1-2; 7 nucleotides align to TRBD1. Trimming removed 3 bases from V and 3 bases from J; junction bases left unmatched: 5. Germline V lookup: CDR1 SGHTS, CDR2 YDEGEE. This CDR3 region has 14 residues. This chain's CDR3 is CASSWARGDYGYTF. The CDR3 nucleotides are TGTGCCAGCAGCTGGGCCAGGGGGGACTATGGCTACACCTTC.

This clonotype appeared a few times. The chain links TRBV6-1 to TRBJ1-3; D gene uncertain. The germline gives CDR1 MNHNS, CDR2 SASEGT. The CDR3 extends over 13 amino acids. V gave up 6 bases and J gave up 0 bases, with 6 bases separating them. The CDR3 coding sequence is TGTGCCAGCAGCGGCATCTCTGGAAACACCATATATTTT. Protein sequence: CASSGISGNTIYF.

This clonotype was seen at least ten times. J is TRBJ1-5 and V is TRBV28; D gene uncertain. Trimming shortened V by 3 bases and J by 3 bases, and 15 bases separated the two germline ends. Germline loops: CDR1 MDHEN, CDR2 SYDVKM. CDR3 length: 16 residues. CDR3 in DNA: TGTGCCAGCAGTTTGTTGGGATCGGGCACCAATCAGCCCCAGCATTTT. It is translated as CASSLLGSGTNQPQHF.

For this clonotype: A much bigger clone sits one base away, suggesting this may be a read error. The chain uses TRBV9 and TRBJ1-5, with TRBD1 matching 7 bases. CDR3 size: 15 residues. Germline CDR1 and CDR2: SGDLS and YYNGEE. CDR3 sequence (DNA): TGTGTCAGCAGCGTAGCAGGGGGTAGCAATCAGCCCCAGCATTTT. It is translated as CVSSVAGGSNQPQHF. Full variable domain (missing parts from reference TRBV9 and TRBJ1-5): DSGVTQTPKHLITATGQRVTLRCSPRSGDLSVYWYQQSLDQGLQFLIQYYNGEERAKGNILERFSAQQFPDLHSELNLSSLELGDSALYFCVSSVAGGSNQPQHFGDGTRLSIL.

The genes are TRBV11-1 and TRBJ1-2; 9 bases line up with TRBD1. Trimming cost V 7 bases and J 8 bases; bases outside gene matches: 20. From germline, CDR1 is SGHAT and CDR2 FQDESV (reference sequence). The CDR3 sequence is 17 residues long. The chain's CDR3 is CASTGDRDGLFIGGYTF. The CDR3 DNA sequence: TGTGCCAGCACTGGGGACAGGGACGGGCTATTCATCGGGGGCTACACCTTC.

This clonotype was seen a few times. This chain connects TRBV5-1 to TRBJ2-5, with D uncertain. Germline V gene lookup returns CDR1 SGHRS and CDR2 YFSETQ. CDR3 size: 14 residues. V lost 0 bases, J lost 2 bases, and 8 bases lay in between. The CDR3 DNA is TGCGCCAGCAGCTTGGGCTACGGGCAAGAGACCCAGTACTTC. Translating it yields CASSLGYGQETQYF. The variable domain in full, completed from reference TRBV5-1 and TRBJ2-5, reads KAGVTQTPRYLIKTRGQQVTLSCSPISGHRSVSWYQQTPGQGLQFLFEYFSETQRNKGNFPGRFSGRQFSNSRSEMNVSTLELGDSALYLCASSLGYGQETQYFGPGTRLLVL.

This clonotype has at least ten counts. The V call is TRBV12-3 or TRBV12-4, the J call TRBJ2-7; 10 nucleotides align to TRBD2. This CDR3 comprises 16 residues. Trimming cost V 1 base and J 4 bases; bases outside gene matches: 7. Here the CDR3 reads CASSLGLAGVPYEQYF. The CDR3 region has the DNA TGTGCCAGCAGTTTAGGCCTAGCGGGGGTTCCATACGAGCAGTACTTC.

This clonotype was recorded many times. The chain employs TRBV6-5 and TRBJ1-2; D may be TRBD1 (6 bases). The V gene's germline CDR1 is MNHEY and CDR2 SVGAGI. With 4 bases removed from V and 1 base from J, the gap between germline ends came to 16 bases. The CDR3 covers 16 residues. The CDR3 sequence is CASSSNRALYNYGYTF. CDR3 nucleotide sequence: TGTGCCAGCAGTTCAAACAGGGCGCTCTATAACTATGGCTACACCTTC.

The chain uses TRBV5-1 and TRBJ2-5; no reliable D call. Germline V gene lookup returns CDR1 SGHRS and CDR2 YFSETQ. The CDR3 runs 13 residues. Trimming removed 1 base from V and 4 bases from J, with 8 bases in between. CDR3 in amino acids: CASSLSLLETQYF. The CDR3 nucleotides read TGCGCCAGCAGCTTGTCTTTGCTAGAGACCCAGTACTTC.

This clonotype occurred once. The genes are TRBV7-2 and TRBJ1-1; no clear D. Germline CDR1 and CDR2: SGHTA and FQGNSA. The CDR3 contains 14 residues. V dropped 5 bases and J dropped 2 bases, with 12 bases sitting between them. Here the CDR3 reads CASSPPVKNTEAFF. The CDR3 bases are TGTGCCAGCAGCCCGCCGGTTAAAAACACTGAAGCTTTCTTT.